This record covers a single TCR beta chain. Its specificity is not known. This entry is derived from a study of T cell repertoires in cytomegalovirus infection. Study background: HLA-B-restricted CMV epitopes that are well studied, plus recently identified HLA-C-restricted ones, were used by the study. CMV infection plus the matching HLA type was flagged by public TCR beta signatures. Study-level points and caveats: Dominant in the ex vivo response were TCR beta clonotypes restricted by HLA-C and specific for CMV. There were carriers of CMV plus the relevant HLA, and cumulative public TCR beta family frequency identified them.

Germline CDR1 SGHAT, CDR2 FQNNGV. J lost 7 bases, V lost 2 bases, and 9 bases had no gene match. The CDR3 has 16 amino acids. TCRdb re-called the reads through MiXCR, storing one row per CDR3 protein. The sample has about 830,000 distinct CDR3 sequences, around a third seen once. This chain joins TRBV11-2 and TRBJ2-3; TRBD2 agrees at 10 bases. The TCR sequence derives from a human donor in good health (CMV status not recorded). Some clones in this sample may be carry-over from other donors' samples. The starting material was cultured CD8+ T cells from PBMCs, obtained from culture after CMV antigen stimulation. The CDR3 DNA reads TGTGCCAGCAGCTTAATCAGCGGGGGGGCCCGGAATACGCAGTATTTT. It codes for CASSLISGGARNTQYF. Full variable domain (missing parts from reference TRBV11-2 and TRBJ2-3): EAGVAQSPRYKIIEKRQSVAFWCNPISGHATLYWYQQILGQGPKLLIQFQNNGVVDDSQLPKDRFSAERLKGVDSTLKIQPAKLEDSAVYLCASSLISGGARNTQYFGPGTRLTVL.